This paragraph reports one TCR beta chain. Its antigen remains unidentified. CDR3 length: 14 amino acids. Trimming at V came to 4 bases and at J to 4 bases, leaving 6 bases not matched to a gene. Germline CDR1 MDHEN, CDR2 SYDVKM. Healthy donors of bone marrow made up the group. Primers for the PCR totalled 60 Vbeta and 13 Jbeta. Sequencing used immunoSEQ multiplex PCR; TCRdb keeps in-frame clones, though not all of them. The sample lists 95,000 to 150,000 clones; over 60% were seen once. The data were taken from a study of cytomegalovirus exposure and HLA in healthy donors. Study observations and caveats: Accurate HLA-A and HLA-B prediction from TCR beta sequences was reported for most subjects.

Input material: PBMCs. The J gene is TRBJ1-2, the V gene TRBV28, with TRBD1 identical over 7 bases. This TCR was recovered from a woman aged 40 to 50 in good health and CMV-seronegative. CDR3 sequence: CASSYPGQSYGYTF. For the CDR3, the DNA is TGTGCCAGCAGTTATCCGGGACAGTCCTATGGCTACACCTTC.